Presented here are 8 T cell receptor beta chains from one specimen sequenced in a study of T cell repertoires in cytomegalovirus infection. TCRdb passed the reads through MiXCR, listing each CDR3 protein once. The profile shows roughly 990,000 distinct CDR3 sequences, 31% of them singletons. No antigen is known for these receptors. The sample was cultured CD8+ T cells from PBMCs, taken from culture after CMV antigen stimulation. The source of these receptors is a human donor in good health (CMV status not recorded). Some clones in this sample may be carry-over from other donors' samples.

This clonotype was picked up many times. For the CDR3, the DNA is TGTGCCAGCAGCCCTCCAGGAGGGGCCCCCACAGATACGCAGTATTTT. Its protein product is CASSPPGGAPTDTQYF. The chain couples TRBV7-9 to TRBJ2-3; tentatively, D is TRBD2 (6 bases). This CDR3 is built from 16 residues. Germline V gene data show CDR1 as SEHNR and CDR2 as FQNEAQ (reference sequence). The V and J ends lost 5 bases and 2 bases respectively, with 17 bases between them.

The J gene is TRBJ2-7, the V gene TRBV4-1, with D possibly being TRBD1 (5 bases). CDR3 size: 15 residues. V lost 1 base to trimming and J lost 7 bases, with 17 bases between them. Germline V gene lookup returns CDR1 MGHRA and CDR2 YSYEKL. The CDR3 coding sequence is TGCGCCAGCAGCCAAGTACAGGCTCCCTTGGGGGAGCAGTACTTC. It is translated as CASSQVQAPLGEQYF.

This clonotype has just a few counts. The chain links TRBV6-1 to TRBJ1-1; D is unclear. Germline CDR1 reads MNHNS; CDR2 reads SASEGT. V lost 6 bases and J lost 4, with 9 bases in between. The CDR3 covers 12 residues. The CDR3 here is CASRPLGTEAFF. CDR3 nucleotides: TGTGCCAGCAGGCCTCTAGGCACTGAAGCTTTCTTT.

This clonotype has only a few counts. V usage is TRBV6-2 or TRBV6-3 and J usage is TRBJ2-1; TRBD2 matches 11 bases. The length of the CDR3 is 15 residues. Per the germline V gene, CDR1 is MNHEY and CDR2 is SVGEGT. J was trimmed by 7 bases and V by 7 bases; bases with no gene match: 9. CDR3 DNA: TGTGCCAGCACCGACATAGCGGGGGGGCCTAATGAGCAGTTCTTC. It encodes CASTDIAGGPNEQFF.

The chain couples TRBV19 to TRBJ2-5; D call uncertain. The CDR3 contains 13 residues. Germline V gene data show CDR1 as LNHDA and CDR2 as SQIVND (reference sequence). Between the trimmed V and J ends, which lost 4 bases and 2 bases, there was a span of 8 bases. The chain's CDR3 is CASSNREQETQYF. CDR3 nucleotides: TGTGCCAGTAGTAACCGAGAACAAGAGACCCAGTACTTC.

The V gene is TRBV19, the J gene TRBJ2-1; 8 nucleotides agree with TRBD1. The germline V gene has CDR1 LNHDA and CDR2 SQIVND (reference sequence). V was clipped by 5 bases and J by 4 bases; unmatched bases: 4. The length of the CDR3 is 14 residues. The CDR3 bases are TGTGCCAGTAGTCATACAGGGGGTTACAATGAGCAGTTCTTC. Protein sequence: CASSHTGGYNEQFF.

Turning to this clonotype: Being one base from a much bigger clone, this may be a read error. The chain is built from TRBV4-1 and TRBJ2-1; 7 bases are a match to TRBD2. The germline V gene has CDR1 MGHRA and CDR2 YSYEKL. The CDR3 loop spans 16 amino acids. The J segment lost 5 bases and the V segment lost 4 bases, leaving 11 bases of the junction unmatched. The CDR3 sequence is CASSLHGLVGDNEQFF. The CDR3, as DNA: TGCGCCAGCAGCCTCCACGGACTAGTGGGGGACAATGAGCAGTTCTTC.

This clonotype was seen a few times. This rearrangement joins TRBV7-9 to TRBJ1-1; 9 bases agree with TRBD1. With V trimmed by 6 bases and J by 0 bases, 5 bases remained unmatched. CDR1 and CDR2 (germline): SEHNR, FQNEAQ (reference sequence). CDR3 length: 15 residues. The DNA of the CDR3 is TGTGCCAGCAGTCACCGGACAGGGGTGAACACTGAAGCTTTCTTT. The encoded protein is CASSHRTGVNTEAFF.